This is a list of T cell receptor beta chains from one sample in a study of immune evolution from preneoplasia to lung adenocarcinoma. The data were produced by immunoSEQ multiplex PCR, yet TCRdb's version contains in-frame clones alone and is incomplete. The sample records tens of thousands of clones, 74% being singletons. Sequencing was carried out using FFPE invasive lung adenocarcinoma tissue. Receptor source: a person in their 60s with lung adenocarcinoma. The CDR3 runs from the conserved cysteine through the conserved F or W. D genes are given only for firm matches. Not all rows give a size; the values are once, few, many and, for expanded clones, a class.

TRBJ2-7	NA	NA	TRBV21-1	CASSRDKKAGYEQYF	TGTGCCAGCAGCAGAGACAAGAAAGCGGGATACGAGCAGTACTTC
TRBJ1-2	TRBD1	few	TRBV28	CASSLRTGRYGYTF	TGTGCCAGCAGTTTGAGGACAGGGCGGTATGGCTACACCTTC
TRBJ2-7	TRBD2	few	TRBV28	CASSFGPGTSALQYF	TGTGCCAGCAGTTTTGGCCCCGGGACTAGCGCCCTCCAGTACTTC
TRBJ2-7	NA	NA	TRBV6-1	CASSDGRASYEQYF	TGTGCCAGCAGTGACGGGCGGGCTTCCTACGAGCAGTACTTC
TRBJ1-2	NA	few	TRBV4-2	CASSQVTTTGPDYGYTF	TGTGCCAGCAGCCAAGTGACGACGACAGGCCCAGACTATGGCTACACCTTC
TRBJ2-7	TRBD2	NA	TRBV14	CASSQDFAGDRYEQYF	TGTGCCAGCAGCCAAGATTTTGCGGGAGATAGGTACGAGCAGTACTTC
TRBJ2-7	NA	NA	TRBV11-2	CASSAGRAPNYEQYF	TGTGCCAGCAGCGCCGGACGGGCGCCCAACTACGAGCAGTACTTC
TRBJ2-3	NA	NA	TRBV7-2	CASSPFTDTQYF	TGTGCCAGCAGCCCCTTCACAGATACGCAGTATTTT
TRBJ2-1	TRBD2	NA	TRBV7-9	CASSLVLATSGNYEQFF	TGTGCCAGCAGCCTAGTTCTCGCAACTAGCGGGAACTATGAGCAGTTCTTC
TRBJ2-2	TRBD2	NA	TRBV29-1	CSGAAGGTGELFF	TGCAGCGGAGCCGCGGGAGGCACCGGGGAGCTGTTTTTT
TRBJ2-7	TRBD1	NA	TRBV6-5	CASTTGAEQYF	TGTGCCAGCACTACAGGGGCCGAGCAGTACTTC
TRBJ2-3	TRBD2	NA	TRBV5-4	CASLLAGDTDTQYF	TGTGCCAGTTTATTAGCGGGAGATACAGATACGCAGTATTTT
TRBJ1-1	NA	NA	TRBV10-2	CASSTRGWAEAFF	TGCGCCAGCAGCACCAGGGGCTGGGCTGAAGCTTTCTTT
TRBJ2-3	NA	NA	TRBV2	CASSVLSSEQYF	TGTGCCAGCAGTGTTCTCTCGTCAGAGCAGTATTTT
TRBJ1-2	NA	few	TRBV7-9	CASSPEAGGYGYTF	TGTGCCAGCAGCCCGGAAGCTGGGGGCTATGGCTACACCTTC
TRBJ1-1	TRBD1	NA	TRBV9	CASSLAGGQNTEAFF	TGTGCCAGCAGCCTTGCAGGGGGACAGAACACTGAAGCTTTCTTT
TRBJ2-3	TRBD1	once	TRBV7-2	CASSATGVRDTQYF	TGTGCCAGCAGCGCGACAGGGGTCAGGGATACGCAGTATTTT
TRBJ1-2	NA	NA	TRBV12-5	CASGPREGPRLSYTF	TGTGCTAGTGGCCCCCGGGAGGGCCCGCGGCTAAGCTACACCTTC
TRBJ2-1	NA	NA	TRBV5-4	CASSSYRPGEQFF	TGTGCCAGCAGCTCCTATCGCCCTGGAGAGCAGTTCTTC
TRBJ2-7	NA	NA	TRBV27	CASSLDSNYEQYF	TGTGCCAGCAGTTTAGACAGTAACTACGAGCAGTACTTC
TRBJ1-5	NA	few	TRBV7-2	CASSLGTRENQPQHF	TGTGCCAGCAGCTTAGGAACTCGGGAGAATCAGCCCCAGCATTTT
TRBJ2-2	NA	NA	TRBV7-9	CASSLMRLGDTGELFF	TGTGCCAGCAGCTTAATGAGACTGGGGGACACCGGGGAGCTGTTTTTT
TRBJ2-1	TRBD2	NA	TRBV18	CASSPSGRAGYEQFF	TGTGCCAGCTCACCAAGCGGGAGGGCCGGGTATGAGCAGTTCTTC
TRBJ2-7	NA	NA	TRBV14	CASSQAGAHEQYF	TGTGCCAGCAGCCAAGCGGGGGCCCACGAGCAGTACTTC
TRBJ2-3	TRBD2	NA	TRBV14	CASSQEPAGATDTQYF	TGTGCCAGCAGCCAAGAACCAGCGGGAGCGACAGATACGCAGTATTTT
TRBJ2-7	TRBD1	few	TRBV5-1	CASSPLQGAYEQYF	TGCGCCAGCAGCCCTCTTCAGGGGGCCTACGAGCAGTACTTC
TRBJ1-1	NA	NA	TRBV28	CASSLGGHREAFF	TGTGCCAGCAGTTTGGGAGGTCACAGGGAAGCTTTCTTT
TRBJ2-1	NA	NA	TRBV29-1	CSVAPQREQFF	TGCAGCGTTGCCCCCCAACGCGAGCAGTTCTTC
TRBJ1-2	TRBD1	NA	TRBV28	CASQSAAGGNYGYTF	TGTGCCAGCCAAAGCGCGGCAGGGGGTAACTATGGCTACACCTTC
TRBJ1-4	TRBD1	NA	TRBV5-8	CASRDRNTGEKLFF	TGTGCCAGCAGGGACAGGAATACGGGTGAAAAACTGTTTTTT
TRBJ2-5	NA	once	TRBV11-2	CASSHGGPQETQYF	TGTGCCAGCAGCCACGGGGGGCCACAAGAGACCCAGTACTTC
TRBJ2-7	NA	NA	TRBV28	CASSTDVREQYF	TGTGCCAGCAGTACAGACGTAAGGGAGCAGTACTTC
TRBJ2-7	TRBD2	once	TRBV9	CASSETSGGYEQYF	TGTGCCAGCAGCGAGACTAGCGGGGGCTACGAGCAGTACTTC
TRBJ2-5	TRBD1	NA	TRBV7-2	CASSLAGTGEETQYF	TGTGCCAGCAGCTTAGCTGGGACAGGGGAAGAGACCCAGTACTTC
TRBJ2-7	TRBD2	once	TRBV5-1	CASSSGLAGPKEQYF	TGCGCCAGCAGCTCAGGACTAGCGGGACCCAAGGAGCAGTACTTC
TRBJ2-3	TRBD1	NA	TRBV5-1	CASSAVGQGTDTQYF	TGCGCCAGCAGCGCTGTAGGACAGGGCACAGATACGCAGTATTTT
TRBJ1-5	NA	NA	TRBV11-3	CASSLDEGQPQHF	TGTGCCAGCAGCTTAGATGAAGGTCAGCCCCAGCATTTT
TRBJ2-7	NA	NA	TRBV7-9	CASSPWQQGYEQYF	TGTGCCAGCAGCCCGTGGCAACAGGGTTACGAGCAGTACTTC
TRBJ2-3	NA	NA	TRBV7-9	CASSLLTAGGTDTQYF	TGTGCCAGCAGCCTACTCACGGCAGGGGGCACAGATACGCAGTATTTT
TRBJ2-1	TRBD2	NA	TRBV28	CASSFLAGVNNEQFF	TGTGCCAGCAGTTTCTTGGCGGGAGTCAACAATGAGCAGTTCTTC
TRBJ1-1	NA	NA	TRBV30	CAWSPRNLAEAFF	TGTGCCTGGAGTCCCCGAAATTTGGCTGAAGCTTTCTTT
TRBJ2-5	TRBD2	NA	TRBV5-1	CASSWTSTGETQYF	TGCGCCAGCAGCTGGACTAGTACGGGAGAGACCCAGTACTTC
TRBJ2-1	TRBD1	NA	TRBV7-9	CASSPGGRASYNEQFF	TGTGCCAGCAGCCCAGGGGGTCGGGCATCCTACAATGAGCAGTTCTTC
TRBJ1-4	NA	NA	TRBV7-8	CASSLEGRKLFF	TGTGCCAGCAGCTTAGAGGGGCGGAAACTGTTTTTT
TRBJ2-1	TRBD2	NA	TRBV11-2	CASSFSSGRAHEQFF	TGTGCCAGCAGCTTTAGCAGCGGGAGGGCGCATGAGCAGTTCTTC
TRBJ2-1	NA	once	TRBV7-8	CASCGEYNEQFF	TGTGCCAGCTGCGGGGAATACAATGAGCAGTTCTTC
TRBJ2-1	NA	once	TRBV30	CAPGGRDNDEQFF	TGTGCCCCCGGCGGCAGGGATAACGATGAGCAGTTCTTC
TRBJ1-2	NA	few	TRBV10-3	CAISRDSNYGYTF	TGTGCCATCAGCCGGGATAGTAACTATGGCTACACCTTC
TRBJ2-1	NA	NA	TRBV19	CASRGVAGGEQFF	TGTGCCAGTCGGGGAGTGGCCGGGGGTGAGCAGTTCTTC